A single sample is the source of the 4 T cell receptor beta chains below, sequenced in a study of cytomegalovirus exposure and HLA in healthy donors. Amplification used 60 Vbeta primers and 13 Jbeta primers. TCRdb keeps only in-frame clones here, not all; method: immunoSEQ multiplex PCR. The table shows under 200,000 clones, with 70% to 80% occurring only once. Sequencing was performed on PBMCs. These receptors were obtained from a man aged 25-45 years in good health and CMV-seropositive.

This clone was seen only a few times. This chain links TRBV7-9 with TRBJ2-5; D unclear. TRBJ2-7 explains the end of the DNA better; the J call may be wrong. Germline V gene data show CDR1 as SEHNR and CDR2 as FQNEAQ (reference sequence). The CDR3 length is 12 residues. This chain's CDR3 is CASADMIYEQYF. The CDR3 nucleotides read TGTGCCAGCGCCGACATGATCTACGAGCAGTACTTC.

The rearrangement links TRBV27 to TRBJ2-7, with 8 positions matching TRBD1. This CDR3 contains 13 residues. Germline V gives CDR1 MNHEY, CDR2 SMNVEV (reference sequence). The V segment lost 7 bases and the J segment 5 bases; nucleotides outside the gene matches: 7. DNA of the CDR3: TGTGCCAGCACCGATTTACAGGGGGACGAGCAGTACTTC. It specifies CASTDLQGDEQYF.

V usage is TRBV19 and J usage is TRBJ1-4; 8 nucleotides line up with TRBD1. The CDR3 runs 15 residues. V was pared by 4 bases and J by 4 bases, with 5 bases of the junction left unmatched. The germline V gene encodes CDR1 LNHDA and CDR2 SQIVND (reference sequence). CDR3 sequence: CASSTDRAHNEKLFF. The CDR3 nucleotides are TGTGCCAGTAGTACGGACAGGGCTCATAATGAAAAACTGTTTTTT.

V gene TRBV4-1 combines with J gene TRBJ1-1, with 7 bases fitting TRBD1. CDR1 MGHRA and CDR2 YSYEKL come from the germline V gene. J lost 0 bases, V lost 4 bases, and 2 bases had no gene match. The CDR3 loop spans 14 amino acids. The CDR3 region is CASSLGTVNTEAFF. The CDR3 DNA follows: TGCGCCAGCAGCCTTGGGACAGTGAACACTGAAGCTTTCTTT.